A selection of T cell receptor beta chains follows, all from one sample in a study of long-term antiretroviral therapy in people with HIV. The assay was immunoSEQ multiplex PCR, and TCRdb's table has in-frame clones only and misses some. The sample consists of about 21,000 clones, 80% to 85% of them appearing once. Sequencing was performed on unsorted PBMCs, taken 1.9 years after starting antiretroviral therapy. Receptors were obtained from a woman aged 50 to 60 with HIV. Both conserved end residues are part of each CDR3.

v_gene	j_gene	CDR3aa
TRBV11-3	TRBJ1-1	CASSSKTGVNTEAFF
TRBV9	TRBJ2-3	CASSVVSGTSGESDTQYF
TRBV6-5	TRBJ1-2	CASSLFSSGTKSYTF
TRBV10-3	TRBJ2-1	CAISVAGEANEQFF
TRBV30	TRBJ2-7	CAWSVSGAPSSYEQYF
TRBV4-3	TRBJ1-4	CASSQDRAAATNEKLFF
TRBV6-5	TRBJ1-1	CASSYSGAGTMNRAFF
TRBV28	TRBJ2-7	CASSFPGQSYEQYF
TRBV14	TRBJ2-7	CASSPGTPLSEQYF
TRBV5-1	TRBJ1-1	CASSLGSGENTEAFF
TRBV2	TRBJ1-6	CASSVRGGAGSPLHF
TRBV9	TRBJ2-3	CASSIHSGIRTDTQYF
TRBV29-1	TRBJ1-1	CSVVGRGEAFF
TRBV28	TRBJ2-1	CASSPPWSTGTLPYNEQFF
TRBV4-2	TRBJ1-5	CASSQDPFGQGNSNQPQHF
TRBV5-5	TRBJ1-6	CASSLVGTADTPLHF